The 32 T cell receptor beta chains listed next were all sequenced from one sample in a study of blood T cells in healthy people across ages. A second PCR, run for about 6 to 11 cycles, used a sample-barcoded 5' primer plus a J-beta primer mix. TCRdb called the 5' RACE reads again in MiXCR, with one record for every CDR3 protein. The sample carries about 780,000 distinct CDR3 sequences, more than 25% recorded once. This sample also belongs to another study, concerning T cells of mothers and their children.

Sequencing was done on a sample of blood. These receptors were obtained from a boy aged 5 to 17 in good health.

The J gene is TRBJ2-2, the V gene TRBV21-1; the tabulated D call, TRBD2, remains unverified against the DNA. TRBV21-1 is flagged as a pseudogene. The CDR3 contains 16 residues. CDR3 DNA: TGTGCCAGCAGCATACCGGGGGGGCCGTGCACCGGGGAGCTGTTTTTT. Translated: CASSIPGGPCTGELFF.

This clonotype appeared a few times. V is TRBV28 and J is TRBJ2-7; 11 positions match TRBD2. This CDR3 contains 14 residues. The germline V gene encodes CDR1 MDHEN and CDR2 SYDVKM. The trim removed 8 bases at V and 0 bases at J, leaving 3 bases unmatched. CDR3 DNA: TGTGCCAGCGGAACTAGCGGGGGCTCCTACGAGCAGTACTTC. This codes for CASGTSGGSYEQYF.

This clonotype came up a few times. This sequence joins TRBV7-9 and TRBJ2-5; either TRBD1 or TRBD2 may fit D (5 bases each). The CDR3 sequence is 15 residues long. V was trimmed by 4 bases and J by 5 bases, leaving 17 bases between them. Germline V gene data show CDR1 as SEHNR and CDR2 as FQNEAQ (reference sequence). This CDR3 reads CASSWAGTSQETQYF. CDR3 DNA: TGTGCCAGCAGCTGGGCCGGGACCTCCCAGGAGACCCAGTACTTC.

Ten or more counts support this clonotype. J is TRBJ1-2 and V is TRBV25-1; 8 bases align to TRBD1. Germline CDR1 reads MGHDK; CDR2 reads SYGVNS. After removal of 2 bases from V and 4 bases from J, the junction contained 6 bases not matched to a gene. This CDR3 comprises 15 residues. The CDR3 loop is CASSEGNRGSYGYTF. The CDR3 bases are TGTGCCAGCAGTGAAGGTAACAGGGGGAGCTATGGCTACACCTTC.

The chain joins TRBV13 to TRBJ1-2; 7 nucleotides match TRBD1. CDR1 is PRHDT and CDR2 is FYEKMQ in the germline V gene (reference sequence). V dropped 4 bases and J dropped 5; count of bases not matched to a gene: 4. The CDR3 is 13 residues long. The CDR3 nucleotides are TGTGCCAGCAGCTCGGGACAGCCTTATGGCTACACCTTC. Amino acid sequence: CASSSGQPYGYTF.

Concerning this clonotype: The junction departs from the called germline gene at one end, perhaps through a read error. The J gene is TRBJ2-7, the V gene TRBV5-1; TRBD1 might be the D (6 bases). The CDR3 contains 13 residues. CDR1 is SGHRS and CDR2 is YFSETQ in the germline V gene. For the CDR3, the DNA is TGCGCCAGCAGCCGACAGGTAATGTTCGAGCAGTGCTTC. Its protein is CASSRQVMFEQCF.

This clonotype was found a few times. CDR3 protein: CASSEIRQGEAFF. CDR3 sequence (DNA): TGTGCCAGCAGTGAAATCCGACAGGGGGAAGCTTTCTTT. The rearrangement uses TRBV6-1 and TRBJ1-1; 8 bases are shared with TRBD1. CDR3 length equals 13 residues. CDR1 and CDR2 (germline): MNHNS, SASEGT. V lost 2 bases to trimming and J lost 8 bases; unmatched junction nucleotides: 4.

There are a few counts of this clonotype. The chain joins TRBV10-3 to TRBJ2-5; no definite D call. CDR3 length: 13 amino acids. Trimming stripped 2 bases from V and 2 bases from J, with 6 bases between. Germline CDR1 reads ENHRY; CDR2 reads SYGVKD. In nucleotides, the CDR3 is TGTGCCATCAGTGAGCCAGGTCAAGAGACCCAGTACTTC. Its translation is CAISEPGQETQYF.

This clonotype occurred a few times. The rearrangement joins TRBV2 to TRBJ2-5; tentative D call: TRBD2 (6 bases). The CDR3 has 15 residues. Deletions cut 2 bases from V and 1 base from J, with 11 bases between. Germline V CDR1 and CDR2: SNHLY, FYNNEI. The CDR3 DNA reads TGTGCCAGCAGTGAAAGGCGTAGCGGCCAAGAGACCCAGTACTTC. Its protein is CASSERRSGQETQYF.

This clonotype was found many times. The junction shows a germline mismatch at one end, possibly a read error. The V call is TRBV3-1, the J call TRBJ2-5; D is ambiguous. The length of the CDR3 is 12 residues. Germline CDR1 reads LGHDT; CDR2 reads YNNKEL (reference sequence). CDR3 in amino acids: CASSQDSETQYF. The DNA for the CDR3 is TGCGCCAGCAGCCAAGATTCCGAGACCCAGTACTTC.

Here the CDR3 reads CASSQETLNTGELFF. CDR3 in DNA: TGTGCCAGCAGCCAAGAAACACTGAACACCGGGGAGCTGTTTTTT. The chain couples TRBV4-2 to TRBJ2-2; no clear D gene. There are 15 residues in the CDR3. The germline V and J ends were trimmed by 0 bases and 1 base, with 6 bases remaining between them. Germline V gene sequence: CDR1 LGHNA, CDR2 YNFKEQ.

V gene TRBV6-5 combines with J gene TRBJ2-7, with 8 bases identical to TRBD1. Germline V gene sequence: CDR1 MNHEY, CDR2 SVGAGI. After removal of 2 bases from V and 3 bases from J, the junction contained 6 bases not matched to a gene. The CDR3 is 15 amino acids. The CDR3 region has the DNA TGTGCCAGCAGTTACATGGGACAGGACCTCTACGAGCAGTACTTC. Amino acid sequence: CASSYMGQDLYEQYF.

The chain carries TRBV20-1 and TRBJ1-4; maybe TRBD1 (5 bases). CDR1 and CDR2 (germline): DFQATT, SNEGSKA (reference sequence). The CDR3 runs 12 residues. V lost 5 bases and J 8 bases, leaving 12 bases between the germline ends. This chain's CDR3 is CSAARGSEKLFF. CDR3 bases: TGCAGTGCTGCGCGGGGGTCCGAAAAACTGTTTTTT.

The chain couples TRBV5-1 to TRBJ2-5; weak D call: TRBD2 (6 bases). The CDR3 loop spans 14 amino acids. Germline-derived CDR1 and CDR2 are SGHRS and YFSETQ. The V and J ends lost 0 bases and 5 bases respectively, with 11 bases between them. This chain's CDR3 is CASSLDLASETQYF. Written as DNA, the CDR3 is TGCGCCAGCAGCTTGGATCTAGCGTCGGAGACCCAGTACTTC.

This rearrangement joins TRBV3-1 to TRBJ2-4, with 7 bases identical to TRBD1. The CDR3 length is 15 residues. Trimming at V came to 2 bases and at J to 4 bases, leaving 5 bases not matched to a gene. The germline CDR1 and CDR2 sequences are LGHDT and YNNKEL (reference sequence). The CDR3: CASSQLFRGKNIQYF. The DNA for the CDR3 is TGTGCCAGCAGCCAATTGTTCAGGGGGAAAAACATTCAGTACTTC.

This CDR3 reads CSVEVRRSNTEAFF. Written as DNA, the CDR3 is TGCAGCGTTGAGGTCAGGAGATCCAACACTGAAGCTTTCTTT. The gene calls are TRBV29-1 and TRBJ1-1; D remains unclear. Germline V lookup: CDR1 SQVTM, CDR2 ANQGSEA. This CDR3 spans 14 amino acids. Trimming stripped 3 bases from V and 2 bases from J, with 13 bases between.

The chain links TRBV29-1 to TRBJ2-3; 11 bases map to TRBD2. The J segment lost 2 bases and the V segment lost 7 bases, leaving 8 bases of the junction unmatched. The germline CDR1 and CDR2 sequences are SQVTM and ANQGSEA. CDR3 size: 15 residues. CDR3 in DNA: TGCAGCGCAACTAGCGGGGGCCCCCACACAGATACGCAGTATTTT. Translated: CSATSGGPHTDTQYF.

The genes are TRBV15 and TRBJ2-5; D is perhaps TRBD2 (6 bases). Trimming removed 0 bases at V and 1 base at J, with 9 bases between. The CDR3 is made up of 15 amino acids. Germline CDR1 is LNHNV and CDR2 is YYDKDF (reference sequence). CDR3 loop: CATSRDAGTQETQYF. CDR3 DNA: TGTGCCACCAGCAGAGATGCGGGGACCCAAGAGACCCAGTACTTC.

The chain employs TRBV27 and TRBJ2-5; D is possibly TRBD1 (6 bases). The last part of the DNA fits TRBJ2-1 better; the J call may be wrong. Germline V gives CDR1 MNHEY, CDR2 SMNVEV (reference sequence). CDR3 length: 13 residues. CDR3 amino acids: CASSWTEFNEQFF. In nucleotides, the CDR3 is TGTGCCAGCAGTTGGACAGAATTCAATGAGCAGTTCTTC.

This clonotype was recorded a few times. The CDR3 is CSGRGGDTYEQYF. The DNA of the CDR3 is TGCAGCGGTAGAGGAGGGGACACCTACGAGCAGTACTTC. The chain uses TRBV29-1 and TRBJ2-7; either TRBD1 or TRBD2 may supply D (6 bases each). The CDR3 length is 13 residues. Germline CDR1 reads SQVTM; CDR2 reads ANQGSEA. With 7 bases removed from V and 2 bases from J, the gap between germline ends came to 15 bases.

The V and J genes are TRBV5-1 and TRBJ1-2, with 9 bases matching TRBD1. The germline V gene encodes CDR1 SGHRS and CDR2 YFSETQ. This CDR3 has 16 amino acids. Losses at the gene ends were 2 bases for V and 4 bases for J; bases not matched to a gene: 9. The CDR3 bases are TGCGCCAGCAGCTTAGGGACAGGGAATTACGGCTATGGCTACACCTTC. It specifies CASSLGTGNYGYGYTF.

This clonotype has more than one count but fewer than ten. The chain combines TRBV14 with TRBJ2-1; TRBD2 might be the D (5 bases). The ends were cut back, 3 bases at V and 7 bases at J, with 22 bases in the middle. CDR1 and CDR2 (germline): SGHDN, FVKESK. The CDR3 loop spans 17 amino acids. The CDR3 DNA reads as TGTGCCAGCAGCCAGTTCGGTCGAGGGCTGAGAGGGAATGAGCAGTTCTTC. Translated: CASSQFGRGLRGNEQFF.

The chain recombines TRBV5-1 with TRBJ2-5; 8 bases align to TRBD1. The J call may be incorrect, as the DNA end agrees better with TRBJ2-7. CDR1 and CDR2 from the germline V gene are SGHRS and YFSETQ. This CDR3 region has 15 residues. CDR3 sequence reads: CASSGQTGALYEQYF. In DNA form, the CDR3 reads TGCGCCAGCAGCGGTCAGACAGGGGCCCTCTACGAGCAGTACTTC.

CDR3 bases: TGTGCCAGCAGTGAAGTAGGGACTAGGGCCTCCTACGAGCAGTACTTC. Translating it yields CASSEVGTRASYEQYF. This chain joins TRBV2 and TRBJ2-7; 8 bases align to TRBD2. J was trimmed by 0 bases and V by 1 base; bases with no gene match: 5. Germline V gives CDR1 SNHLY, CDR2 FYNNEI. The CDR3 runs to 16 residues.

This clonotype was observed many times. V usage is TRBV20-1 and J usage is TRBJ2-7, with 7 bases lining up with TRBD1. V dropped 7 bases and J dropped 3; count of bases not matched to a gene: 9. The CDR3 runs to 13 residues. In germline, CDR1 is DFQATT, CDR2 SNEGSKA (reference sequence). The CDR3 bases are TGCAGTGGTAACAGGGGATCCGGCTACGAGCAGTACTTC. This sequence encodes CSGNRGSGYEQYF.

The chain recombines TRBV10-3 with TRBJ1-2; D ambiguous. The germline V gene encodes CDR1 ENHRY and CDR2 SYGVKD. This CDR3 contains 12 residues. Trimming cost V 6 bases and J 4 bases, with 9 bases left between them. The CDR3 DNA sequence: TGTGCCATCAGGGACCCAGGCTATGGCTACACCTTC. Its protein product is CAIRDPGYGYTF.

This clonotype was seen only a few times. The chain couples TRBV7-8 to TRBJ2-4, with D possibly being TRBD1 (6 bases). The CDR3 loop spans 15 amino acids. CDR1 SGHVS and CDR2 FQNEAQ come from the germline V gene. V was pared by 0 bases and J by 6 bases, with 12 bases between. The CDR3 is CASSLAYQGTNIQYF. CDR3 bases: TGTGCCAGCAGCTTAGCTTACCAGGGGACAAACATTCAGTACTTC.

The chain combines TRBV10-2 with TRBJ2-1, with D perhaps matching TRBD2 (6 bases). This CDR3 has 16 residues. Germline-derived CDR1 and CDR2 are WSHSY and SAAADI. Deletions cut 6 bases from V and 4 bases from J, with 19 bases between. As DNA, the CDR3 is TGCGCCAGCAGGCTAGAGGGCGGGGCTCAATACAATGAGCAGTTCTTC. Encoded protein: CASRLEGGAQYNEQFF.

This clonotype occurred a few times. V usage is TRBV6-1 and J usage is TRBJ2-4; D may be TRBD2 (6 bases). Trimming stripped 6 bases from V and 8 bases from J, with 17 bases between. Germline CDR1 and CDR2: MNHNS and SASEGT. CDR3 size: 14 residues. CDR3 coding DNA: TGTGCCAGCAGGGACTACGGGTTTCGGGACATTCAGTACTTC. It encodes CASRDYGFRDIQYF.

The chain is built from TRBV25-1 and TRBJ1-4, with a possible D match to TRBD1 (5 bases). Germline CDR1 and CDR2: MGHDK and SYGVNS. With 4 bases removed from V and 4 bases from J, the gap between germline ends came to 34 bases. This CDR3 region has 22 residues. CDR3 nucleotide sequence: TGTGCCAGCAGTGGGACCGGGACCCTTTTACCAAGCATCTTGATGGATAATGAAAAACTGTTTTTT. Its translation is CASSGTGTLLPSILMDNEKLFF.

This chain uses TRBV5-1 with TRBJ2-5, with D uncertain. CDR1 and CDR2 (germline): SGHRS, YFSETQ. V shed 5 bases and J shed 2 bases, with 10 bases lying between them. CDR3 size: 13 residues. The CDR3 coding sequence is TGCGCCAGCAGTTCGGCCCAGCAAGAGACCCAGTACTTC. It specifies CASSSAQQETQYF.

A few counts support this clonotype. The V gene is TRBV12-3 or TRBV12-4, the J gene TRBJ2-5; 10 bases map to TRBD2. The J call may be faulty, since TRBJ2-7 better matches the DNA end. This CDR3 region has 15 residues. The CDR3 bases are TGTGCCAGCAGTTTAGGGTCTAGCGGGGGATACGAGCAGTACTTC. Its translation is CASSLGSSGGYEQYF.